A single sample is the source of the 15 T cell receptor beta chains below, sequenced in a study of blood T cell repertoires in COVID-19. This table comes from immunoSEQ multiplex PCR, and its TCRdb copy is limited to in-frame clones, with some not included. The repertoire has 69,000 or so clones, around 83% of them found once; the top ten carry about 9.8%. Sequences were obtained from peripheral blood. All receptors derive from a woman of 80 years or more with acute or convalescent COVID-19.

This clone was detected a few times. This chain connects TRBV7-2 to TRBJ1-6; the D gene is possibly TRBD1 (5 bases). The CDR3 extends over 14 amino acids. Germline CDR1 reads SGHTA; CDR2 reads FQGNSA. Trimming shortened V by 6 bases and J by 6 bases, and 12 bases separated the two germline ends. The CDR3 sequence is CASRAGTFNSPLHF. CDR3 nucleotides: TGTGCCAGCAGAGCCGGGACTTTTAATTCACCCCTCCACTTT.

The rearrangement joins TRBV6-5 to TRBJ1-1; 10 bases are a match to TRBD1. The V gene's germline CDR1 is MNHEY and CDR2 SVGAGI. V lost 10 bases and J lost 3; bases outside the gene matches: 8. CDR3 length: 14 amino acids. The CDR3: CATKTGGAYTEAFF. Here the CDR3 DNA reads TGTGCCACCAAGACAGGGGGCGCTTACACTGAAGCTTTCTTT.

The chain uses TRBV18 and TRBJ2-5, with a possible D match to TRBD2 (5 bases). Germline V gives CDR1 KGHSH, CDR2 LQKENI. With 2 bases removed from V and 7 bases from J, the gap between germline ends came to 11 bases. The CDR3 runs to 13 residues. The CDR3 region has the DNA TGTGCCAGCTCACCATCCGACCGGGGGACCCAGTACTTC. Encoded protein: CASSPSDRGTQYF.

V is TRBV18 and J is TRBJ2-3, with 7 nucleotides matching TRBD1. This CDR3 has 17 residues. Unmatched junction bases numbered 13, after V lost 2 bases and J lost 5 bases. Looked up from germline, CDR1 is KGHSH and CDR2 is LQKENI. CDR3 in DNA: TGTGCCAGCTCACCAACCAGGGGGTCGTTCCGAATAGATACGCAGTATTTT. It yields the protein CASSPTRGSFRIDTQYF.

The chain combines TRBV7-2 with TRBJ2-2, with TRBD2 matching 9 bases. This CDR3 region has 18 residues. V dropped 1 base and J dropped 4; count of bases not matched to a gene: 10. Germline V lookup: CDR1 SGHTA, CDR2 FQGNSA. The CDR3 DNA sequence: TGTGCCAGCAGCTTAGTCGGGACGCGGGGGGGCCGCACCGGGGAGCTGTTTTTT. Translated: CASSLVGTRGGRTGELFF.

The V gene is TRBV18, the J gene TRBJ2-7; D might be TRBD1 (6 bases). The germline V gene encodes CDR1 KGHSH and CDR2 LQKENI. The CDR3 is made up of 14 amino acids. Trimming removed 5 bases at V and 2 bases at J, with 13 bases between. The CDR3 reads CASSIQGPPYEQYF. CDR3 in DNA: TGTGCCAGCTCAATACAGGGACCTCCCTACGAGCAGTACTTC.

The rearrangement joins TRBV5-6 to TRBJ2-1; 7 bases map to TRBD2. The V gene end was trimmed by 1 base and the J gene end by 7 bases; junction bases not matched to a gene: 8. The CDR3 spans 15 residues. Germline CDR1 reads SGHDT; CDR2 reads YYEEEE. The chain's CDR3 is CASSLRREVRNEQFF. CDR3 DNA sequence: TGTGCCAGCAGCTTGCGACGGGAGGTTAGGAATGAGCAGTTCTTC.

The chain carries TRBV4-1 and TRBJ1-4; D may be TRBD1 (5 bases). The CDR3 runs 17 residues. The germline V gene has CDR1 MGHRA and CDR2 YSYEKL. Trimming stripped 6 bases from V and 5 bases from J, with 22 bases between. CDR3 loop: CASSPTSGRVPNEKLFF. CDR3 in DNA: TGCGCCAGCAGTCCCACCTCCGGCAGGGTCCCAAATGAAAAACTGTTTTTT.

V and J are TRBV27 and TRBJ2-6, with TRBD1 matching over 10 bases. The germline V gene encodes CDR1 MNHEY and CDR2 SMNVEV (reference sequence). This CDR3 is 17 amino acids long. J was trimmed by 3 bases and V by 4 bases; bases with no gene match: 6. The CDR3 is CASSSGTGAFGANVLTF. The CDR3 bases are TGTGCCAGCAGTTCCGGGACAGGGGCTTTTGGGGCCAACGTCCTGACTTTC.

A note on this clone: One end of the junction does not line up with germline, which may come from a read error. DNA for the CDR3: TGTGCCAGTAGAATAGGAACAGTTAATCAGCCCCAGCATTTT. Translated: CASRIGTVNQPQHF. This chain joins TRBV19 and TRBJ1-5, with no clear D. The CDR3 sequence is 14 residues long. CDR1 is LNHDA, CDR2 SQIVND, per germline (reference sequence). The entire variable domain, with the rest obtained from reference TRBV19 and TRBJ1-5, is as follows: DGGITQSPKYLFRKEGQNVTLSCEQNLNHDAMYWYRQDPGQGLRLIYYSQIVNDFQKGDIAEGYSVSREKKESFPLTVTSAQKNPTAFYLCASRIGTVNQPQHFGDGTRLSIL.

This rearrangement joins TRBV6-5 to TRBJ1-4, with no clear D. CDR3 size: 12 residues. Germline V gene data show CDR1 as MNHEY and CDR2 as SVGAGI. The ends were cut back, 2 bases at V and 5 bases at J, with 3 bases in the middle. CDR3: CASSYENEKLFF. CDR3 in DNA: TGTGCCAGCAGTTACGAGAATGAAAAACTGTTTTTT.

V gene TRBV19 combines with J gene TRBJ2-3, with 10 bases identical to TRBD1. This CDR3 has 14 amino acids. Per the germline V gene, CDR1 is LNHDA and CDR2 is SQIVND (reference sequence). The V segment lost 6 bases and the J segment 5 bases; nucleotides outside the gene matches: 5. CDR3 sequence: CASSDRGRRDTQYF. The CDR3 DNA reads TGTGCCAGTAGCGACAGGGGGCGTAGAGATACGCAGTATTTT.

V is TRBV3-1 (or the pseudogene TRBV3-2) and J is TRBJ2-5; perhaps TRBD2 as D (6 bases). This CDR3 region has 15 residues. Germline V gene sequence: CDR1 LGHDT, CDR2 YNNKEL (reference sequence). Trimming stripped 4 bases from V and 4 bases from J, with 16 bases between. The CDR3: CASSRDSGEVETQYF. The CDR3 bases are TGTGCCAGCAGCCGAGACTCGGGGGAAGTAGAGACCCAGTACTTC.

The table lists this clone with a few counts. V gene TRBV5-1 combines with J gene TRBJ2-7, with 12 nucleotides matching TRBD1. The ends lost 4 bases at V and 0 bases at J; junction bases unmatched: 14. The V gene's germline CDR1 is SGHRS and CDR2 YFSETQ. This CDR3 has 19 amino acids. The CDR3 loop is CASSPVGTGGLGASYEQYF. CDR3 in DNA: TGCGCCAGCAGCCCCGTTGGGACAGGGGGCCTTGGAGCCTCCTACGAGCAGTACTTC.

The V call is TRBV6-5, the J call TRBJ2-5; D is unresolved. The CDR3 has 11 amino acids. Germline-derived CDR1 and CDR2 are MNHEY and SVGAGI. V was clipped by 7 bases and J by 5 bases, with 8 bases between them. The CDR3 region has the DNA TGTGCCAGCATCTACTTGGAGACCCAGTACTTC. Translation gives CASIYLETQYF.